The 30 T cell receptor beta chains below all came from one sample that was sequenced in a study of OX40 agonist ivuxolimab in advanced cancers. TCRdb keeps only in-frame clones here, not all; method: immunoSEQ multiplex PCR. The data contain about 18,000 clones, approximately 83% of them seen just once; the ten biggest clones take up 40% to 50%. Sample: CD4+ or CD8+ T cells sorted from blood, taken in a trial of the OX40 agonist ivuxolimab. These receptors all stem from an adult with an advanced solid tumor such as melanoma, head and neck, liver or kidney cancer.

CDR3 nucleotides: TGTGCCAGCAGCTCAGAAGGGGGGGCTGAAGCTTTCTTT. It specifies CASSSEGGAEAFF. The V call is TRBV9, the J call TRBJ1-1; possible D gene TRBD1, 6 bases. Deletions cut 4 bases from V and 6 bases from J, with 13 bases between. The germline gives CDR1 SGDLS, CDR2 YYNGEE. This CDR3 region has 13 residues. The entire variable domain, with the rest obtained from reference TRBV9 and TRBJ1-1, is as follows: DSGVTQTPKHLITATGQRVTLRCSPRSGDLSVYWYQQSLDQGLQFLIQYYNGEERAKGNILERFSAQQFPDLHSELNLSSLELGDSALYFCASSSEGGAEAFFGQGTRLTVV.

A word on this clone: Other DNA sequences in the same sample also yield this CDR3. This chain uses TRBV6-6 with TRBJ1-5; unclear D gene. Trimming stripped 8 bases from V and 3 bases from J, with 17 bases between. Germline CDR1 MNHNY, CDR2 SVGAGI (reference sequence). The CDR3 has 15 residues. DNA of the CDR3: TGTGCCAGCTCATCTTTCGGAGGTTCCAATCAGCCCCAGCATTTT. It translates to CASSSFGGSNQPQHF.

The V gene is TRBV7-2, the J gene TRBJ2-7; D perhaps matches TRBD1 (6 bases). CDR1 and CDR2 from the germline V gene are SGHTA and FQGNSA. Trimming stripped 3 bases from V and 1 base from J, with 10 bases between. The CDR3 extends over 14 amino acids. CDR3 loop: CASSFLGASYEQYF. The CDR3 DNA follows: TGTGCCAGCAGCTTTTTGGGGGCGTCCTACGAGCAGTACTTC. Full variable domain (outside the CDR3, taken from reference TRBV7-2 and TRBJ2-7): GAGVSQSPSNKVTEKGKDVELRCDPISGHTALYWYRQSLGQGLEFLIYFQGNSAPDKSGLPSDRFSAERTGGSVSTLTIQRTQQEDSAVYLCASSFLGASYEQYFGPGTRLTVT.

V and J are TRBV4-1 and TRBJ2-7; TRBD1 is a possible D gene (7 bases). Trimming pared 4 bases from V and 7 bases from J, leaving 11 bases between. Germline V CDR1 and CDR2: MGHRA, YSYEKL. The CDR3 covers 12 residues. The chain's CDR3 is CASSLSGGEQYF. The CDR3 nucleotides are TGCGCCAGCAGCCTCTCAGGGGGGGAGCAGTACTTC.

V and J are TRBV7-9 and TRBJ2-4; D is unresolved. The CDR3 length is 16 residues. The germline V gene has CDR1 SEHNR and CDR2 FQNEAQ (reference sequence). V shed 2 bases and J shed 1 base, with 12 bases lying between them. The CDR3 DNA sequence: TGTGCCAGCAGCTTAACATACGTTGGGGCCAAAAACATTCAGTACTTC. Its translation: CASSLTYVGAKNIQYF.

The chain combines TRBV25-1 with TRBJ1-2; no clear D gene. The CDR3 has 14 amino acids. CDR1 is MGHDK, CDR2 SYGVNS, per germline. V was pared by 1 base and J by 4 bases, with 10 bases between. The CDR3 nucleotides are TGTGCCAGCAGTGAATGGCCGGATATCTATGGCTACACCTTC. Its protein is CASSEWPDIYGYTF.

The V and J genes are TRBV5-1 and TRBJ2-2; 7 nucleotides line up with TRBD1. Germline loops: CDR1 SGHRS, CDR2 YFSETQ. This CDR3 region has 15 residues. Trimming removed 4 bases from V and 7 bases from J; junction bases left unmatched: 10. The CDR3 DNA reads TGCGCCAGCAGCCCACCTACAGGGGCGGGCGGGGAGCTGTTTTTT. Translation gives CASSPPTGAGGELFF.

The rearrangement links TRBV5-1 to TRBJ2-3; 8 bases fit TRBD1. Germline-derived CDR1 and CDR2 are SGHRS and YFSETQ. This CDR3 region has 14 residues. The ends lost 0 bases at V and 3 bases at J; junction bases unmatched: 0. In DNA form, the CDR3 reads TGCGCCAGCAGCTTGGGGACAGGGACAGATACGCAGTATTTT. This encodes CASSLGTGTDTQYF. Full variable domain (rest looked up from reference TRBV5-1 and TRBJ2-3): KAGVTQTPRYLIKTRGQQVTLSCSPISGHRSVSWYQQTPGQGLQFLFEYFSETQRNKGNFPGRFSGRQFSNSRSEMNVSTLELGDSALYLCASSLGTGTDTQYFGPGTRLTVL.

Concerning this clone itself: At one end, the junction sequence differs from germline, possibly due to a read error. This chain links TRBV7-6 with TRBJ2-1; TRBD2 matches at 7 bases. This CDR3 comprises 14 residues. CDR1 SGHVS and CDR2 FNYEAQ come from the germline V gene. The chain's CDR3 is CASSRDYSNNEQFF. DNA for the CDR3: TGTGCCAGCAGCCGGGACTACTCCAACAATGAGCAGTTCTTC.

This clone was detected a few times. The chain recombines TRBV7-9 with TRBJ1-4; 7 nucleotides line up with TRBD1. From germline, CDR1 is SEHNR and CDR2 FQNEAQ (reference sequence). The CDR3 runs to 14 residues. The V gene end was trimmed by 5 bases and the J gene end by 8 bases; junction bases not matched to a gene: 8. The CDR3 DNA sequence: TGTGCCAGCAGCCCCGACAGGGTTTACGAAAAACTGTTTTTT. Translating gives CASSPDRVYEKLFF. Full variable domain (rest looked up from reference TRBV7-9 and TRBJ1-4): DTGVSQNPRHKITKRGQNVTFRCDPISEHNRLYWYRQTLGQGPEFLTYFQNEAQLEKSRLLSDRFSAERPKGSFSTLEIQRTEQGDSAMYLCASSPDRVYEKLFFGSGTQLSVL.

This clone was counted between two and nine times. V and J are TRBV28 and TRBJ1-5; D not resolved. CDR1 is MDHEN, CDR2 SYDVKM, per germline. Deletions cut 5 bases from V and 2 bases from J, with 10 bases between. The length of the CDR3 is 14 residues. The CDR3 sequence: CASSLPYGNQPQHF. CDR3 DNA: TGTGCCAGCAGTCTCCCGTATGGCAATCAGCCCCAGCATTTT.

This clone was detected once. The CDR3 sequence: CASSLKRGGTDTQYF. CDR3 coding DNA: TGTGCCAGCAGCTTAAAGCGGGGGGGCACAGATACGCAGTATTTT. The chain recombines TRBV7-9 with TRBJ2-3, with 9 positions matching TRBD2. The CDR3 is made up of 15 amino acids. The V and J ends lost 2 bases and 1 base, in that order; junction bases with no gene match: 1. Germline V lookup: CDR1 SEHNR, CDR2 FQNEAQ (reference sequence).

This clone was picked up one time. The gene calls are TRBV30 and TRBJ1-1; D gene uncertain. Germline V gene data show CDR1 as GTSNPN and CDR2 as SVGIG (reference sequence). This CDR3 is 13 amino acids long. V was shortened by 2 bases and J by 0 bases, with 7 bases between the two germline ends. The CDR3 sequence is CAWSLGMNTEAFF. As DNA, the CDR3 is TGTGCCTGGAGTCTTGGTATGAACACTGAAGCTTTCTTT.

The J gene is TRBJ2-7, the V gene TRBV7-3; D gene ambiguous. V lost 4 bases and J 0 bases, leaving 10 bases between the germline ends. The CDR3 spans 14 residues. Germline CDR1 SGHTA, CDR2 FQGTGA. CDR3 DNA: TGTGCCAGCAGCTCCTCCGGGCCCTCCTACGAGCAGTACTTC. Translating it yields CASSSSGPSYEQYF.

Only a few counts were recorded for this clone. The chain links TRBV9 to TRBJ1-5; D is undetermined. Deletions cut 1 base from V and 7 bases from J, with 12 bases between. Germline V gene data show CDR1 as SGDLS and CDR2 as YYNGEE. This CDR3 spans 14 amino acids. The CDR3 is CASSVRADKQPQHF. In DNA form, the CDR3 reads TGTGCCAGCAGCGTAAGAGCCGACAAGCAGCCCCAGCATTTT.

J is TRBJ2-3 and V is TRBV7-9; 13 bases are a match to TRBD2. This CDR3 is built from 18 residues. V was pared by 3 bases and J by 1 base, with 7 bases of the junction left unmatched. The germline gives CDR1 SEHNR, CDR2 FQNEAQ (reference sequence). The CDR3, as DNA: TGTGCCAGCAGCTTGCCGACTAGCGGGGGGAGACGCACAGATACGCAGTATTTT. Its translation is CASSLPTSGGRRTDTQYF.

J is TRBJ2-5 and V is TRBV19, with D perhaps TRBD1 (5 bases). The V gene lost 2 bases and the J gene lost 4 bases, with 5 bases spanning the gap. Per germline, CDR1 LNHDA and CDR2 SQIVND (reference sequence). This CDR3 comprises 12 residues. CDR3 amino acids: CASSIQGETQYF. CDR3 coding DNA: TGTGCCAGTAGTATACAGGGAGAGACCCAGTACTTC.

This chain uses TRBV14 with TRBJ2-3; D assignment may be TRBD1 or TRBD2 (5 bases each). The CDR3 totals 15 residues. Germline CDR1 and CDR2: SGHDN and FVKESK. Trimming stripped 2 bases from V and 2 bases from J, with 11 bases between. The CDR3 sequence is CASSQTGTFTDTQYF. In nucleotides, the CDR3 is TGTGCCAGCAGCCAAACCGGGACCTTCACAGATACGCAGTATTTT.

This clone was detected only once. This chain joins TRBV7-9 and TRBJ2-7; unclear D gene. The CDR3 has 12 residues. The germline V and J ends were trimmed by 2 bases and 6 bases, with 8 bases remaining between them. CDR1 is SEHNR, CDR2 FQNEAQ, per germline (reference sequence). CDR3: CASSLMSGEQYF. The CDR3 coding sequence is TGTGCCAGCAGCTTAATGTCGGGCGAGCAGTACTTC. The variable domain in full, with the rest retrieved from reference TRBV7-9 and TRBJ2-7, is DTGVSQNPRHKITKRGQNVTFRCDPISEHNRLYWYRQTLGQGPEFLTYFQNEAQLEKSRLLSDRFSAERPKGSFSTLEIQRTEQGDSAMYLCASSLMSGEQYFGPGTRLTVT.

The chain carries TRBV27 and TRBJ1-5; D call uncertain. V was shortened by 8 bases and J by 2 bases, with 22 bases between the two germline ends. Germline CDR1 is MNHEY and CDR2 is SMNVEV (reference sequence). The CDR3 spans 17 residues. The CDR3 bases are TGTGCCAGCGGACTGATGCCCCTTTCACTGGGCAATCAGCCCCAGCATTTT. The encoded protein is CASGLMPLSLGNQPQHF.

The chain carries TRBV28 and TRBJ2-1, with 9 positions matching TRBD1. Germline trimming cut 5 bases from V and 0 bases from J; bases unmatched to any gene: 5. The CDR3 covers 16 residues. Looked up from germline, CDR1 is MDHEN and CDR2 is SYDVKM. The DNA of the CDR3 is TGTGCCAGCAGTCTAATACAGGGGGCCTCCTACAATGAGCAGTTCTTC. Its translation is CASSLIQGASYNEQFF.

J is TRBJ1-6 and V is TRBV12-1; the table's D gene call, TRBD1, was not cross checked with the DNA. TRBV12-1 is labeled a pseudogene. This CDR3 region has 16 residues. DNA for the CDR3: TGTGCCAGCAGCTTTTTGGACAGGGGGTTTTGTTCACCCCTCCACTTT. Its translation is CASSFLDRGFCSPLHF.

The gene calls are TRBV7-3 and TRBJ1-1; D ambiguous. With 1 base removed from V and 4 bases from J, the gap between germline ends came to 10 bases. Germline CDR1 SGHTA, CDR2 FQGTGA. There are 14 residues in the CDR3. The CDR3 nucleotides read TGTGCCAGCAGCTTAAATCCGGCGGTCACTGAAGCTTTCTTT. Translated: CASSLNPAVTEAFF.

This clone was picked up a small number of times. This CDR3 is CASSETGSPYGYTF. CDR3 sequence (DNA): TGTGCCAGCAGTGAGACAGGATCTCCCTATGGCTACACCTTC. The genes are TRBV2 and TRBJ1-2; possibly TRBD1 for D (6 bases). Germline CDR1 reads SNHLY; CDR2 reads FYNNEI. Between the trimmed V and J ends, which lost 3 bases and 4 bases, there was a span of 12 bases. The CDR3 totals 14 residues.

The chain combines TRBV19 with TRBJ1-6, with no clear D. From germline, CDR1 is LNHDA and CDR2 SQIVND (reference sequence). There are 15 residues in the CDR3. V lost 5 bases and J lost 3, with 11 bases in between. The CDR3 DNA sequence: TGTGCCAGTAGTCCCGGCCAGGTCTATAATTCACCCCTCCACTTT. Its protein is CASSPGQVYNSPLHF.

The chain combines TRBV19 with TRBJ1-1, with 8 bases fitting TRBD1. J was trimmed by 5 bases and V by 6 bases; bases with no gene match: 8. CDR1 and CDR2 (germline): LNHDA, SQIVND (reference sequence). CDR3 length: 14 residues. The CDR3 nucleotides are TGTGCCAGTAGGACTACAGGGGGGGGAACTGAAGCTTTCTTT. Amino acid sequence: CASRTTGGGTEAFF.

A remark on this clone: This CDR3 is also generated by other DNA sequences in the sample. The chain links TRBV6-5 to TRBJ2-3; D uncertain. The germline V gene encodes CDR1 MNHEY and CDR2 SVGAGI. The CDR3 covers 11 residues. Deletions cut 6 bases from V and 2 bases from J, with 3 bases between. CDR3 amino acids: CASSSTDTQYF. The CDR3 bases are TGTGCCAGCAGCTCCACAGATACGCAGTATTTT.

A single count supports this clone. Here the CDR3 DNA reads TGTGCCACCAGCCCGGGACTAGCGGGGGGTGCCTACGAGCAGTACTTC. Protein sequence: CATSPGLAGGAYEQYF. The chain carries TRBV15 and TRBJ2-7; 15 bases map to TRBD2. Germline V gene data show CDR1 as LNHNV and CDR2 as YYDKDF (reference sequence). The CDR3 loop spans 16 amino acids. J was trimmed by 2 bases and V by 5 bases; bases with no gene match: 4.

This chain links TRBV7-1 with TRBJ2-7, with D tentatively TRBD2 (5 bases). TRBV7-1 is marked as an open reading frame, function uncertain. The CDR3 covers 16 residues. The V and J ends lost 4 bases and 3 bases respectively, with 19 bases between them. This chain's CDR3 is CASSLARSRAVYEQYF. In nucleotides, the CDR3 is TGTGCCAGCAGCTTAGCGCGGAGCCGGGCGGTCTACGAGCAGTACTTC.

This sequence joins TRBV14 and TRBJ2-2, with a possible D match to TRBD2 (6 bases). Trimming took off 3 bases at V and 0 bases at J, with 8 bases between the two ends. This CDR3 comprises 15 residues. Germline V lookup: CDR1 SGHDN, CDR2 FVKESK. The CDR3 nucleotides read TGTGCCAGCAGCCACTGGGGGGCGAACACCGGGGAGCTGTTTTTT. This gives the protein CASSHWGANTGELFF.